This T cell receptor beta chain was captured by sequencing in a study of T cells after yellow fever vaccination. Study conclusions and caveats: Just a small share of clonotypes turned up in the CD4 compartment as well as the CD8 compartment.

One entry per CDR3 protein, called by TCRdb with MiXCR from the 5' RACE reads. The sample includes roughly 330,000 distinct CDR3 sequences, about 4% of them seen just once. The CDR3 is made up of 15 amino acids. V was cut by 5 bases and J by 5 bases, with 18 bases left in between. The V gene's germline CDR1 is LGHDT and CDR2 YNNKEL (reference sequence). The sample holds a few counts of this clonotype. Its antigen remains unknown. The sequence came from a man aged 18 to 30 who received the YFV17D yellow fever vaccine. This rearrangement joins TRBV3-1 to TRBJ2-5, with D tentatively TRBD1 (6 bases). Sequencing was performed on PBMCs, taken 5 days after the yellow fever booster vaccination. CDR3 residues: CASSYNTQGSETQYF. DNA for the CDR3: TGTGCCAGCAGCTATAATACACAGGGATCGGAGACCCAGTACTTC.